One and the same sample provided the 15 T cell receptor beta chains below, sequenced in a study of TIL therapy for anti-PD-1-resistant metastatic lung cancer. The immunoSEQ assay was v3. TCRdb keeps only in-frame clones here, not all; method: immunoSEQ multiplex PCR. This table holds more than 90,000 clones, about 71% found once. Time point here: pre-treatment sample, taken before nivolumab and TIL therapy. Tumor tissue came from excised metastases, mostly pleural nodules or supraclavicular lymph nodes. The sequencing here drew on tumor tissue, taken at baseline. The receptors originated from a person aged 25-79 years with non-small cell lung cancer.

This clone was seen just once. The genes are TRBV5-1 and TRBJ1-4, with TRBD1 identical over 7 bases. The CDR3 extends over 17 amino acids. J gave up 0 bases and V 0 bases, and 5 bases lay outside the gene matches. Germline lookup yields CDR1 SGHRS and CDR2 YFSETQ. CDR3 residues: CASSLAPGGATNEKLFF. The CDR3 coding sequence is TGCGCCAGCAGCTTGGCCCCAGGGGGTGCAACTAATGAAAAACTGTTTTTT.

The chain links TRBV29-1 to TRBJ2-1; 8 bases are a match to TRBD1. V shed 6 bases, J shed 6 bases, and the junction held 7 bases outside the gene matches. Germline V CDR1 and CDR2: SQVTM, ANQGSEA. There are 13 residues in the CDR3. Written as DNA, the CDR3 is TGCAGCGTCGAGGGCGACAGGGGCAATGAGCAGTTCTTC. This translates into CSVEGDRGNEQFF.

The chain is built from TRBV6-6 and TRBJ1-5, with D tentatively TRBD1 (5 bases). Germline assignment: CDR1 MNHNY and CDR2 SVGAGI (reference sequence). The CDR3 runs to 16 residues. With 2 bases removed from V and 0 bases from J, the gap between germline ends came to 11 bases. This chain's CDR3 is CASSYTRQYSNQPQHF. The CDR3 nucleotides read TGTGCCAGCAGTTACACACGACAGTATAGCAATCAGCCCCAGCATTTT.

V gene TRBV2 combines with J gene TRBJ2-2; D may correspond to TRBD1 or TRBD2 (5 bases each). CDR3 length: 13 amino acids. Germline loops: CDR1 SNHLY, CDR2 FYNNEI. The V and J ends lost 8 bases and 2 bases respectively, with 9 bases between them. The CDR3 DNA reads TGTGCCAGCTCGAGGGGAAACACCGGGGAGCTGTTTTTT. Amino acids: CASSRGNTGELFF.

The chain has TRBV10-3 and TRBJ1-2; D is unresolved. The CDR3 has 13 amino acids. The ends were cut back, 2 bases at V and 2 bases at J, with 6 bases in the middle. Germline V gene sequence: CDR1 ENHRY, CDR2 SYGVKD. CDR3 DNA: TGTGCCATCAGTGAGCGCGCGAACTATGGCTACACCTTC. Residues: CAISERANYGYTF.

CDR3 nucleotide sequence: TGTGCCTGGAGCATAAATGAAAAACTGTTTTTT. Encoded protein: CAWSINEKLFF. The rearrangement links TRBV30 to TRBJ1-4; D gene unclear. V lost 3 bases to trimming and J lost 5 bases, with 4 bases between them. CDR1 is GTSNPN, CDR2 SVGIG, per germline (reference sequence). The CDR3 contains 11 residues.

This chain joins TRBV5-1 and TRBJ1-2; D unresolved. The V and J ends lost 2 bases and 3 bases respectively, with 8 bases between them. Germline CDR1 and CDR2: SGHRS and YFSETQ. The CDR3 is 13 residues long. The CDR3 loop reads CASSLNSYYGYTF. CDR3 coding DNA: TGCGCCAGCAGCTTAAACAGCTACTATGGCTACACCTTC.

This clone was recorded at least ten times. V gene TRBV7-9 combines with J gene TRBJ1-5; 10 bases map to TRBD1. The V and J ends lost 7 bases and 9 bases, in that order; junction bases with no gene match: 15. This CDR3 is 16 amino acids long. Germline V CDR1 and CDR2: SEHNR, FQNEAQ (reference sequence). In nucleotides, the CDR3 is TGTGCCAGCACCGCGGACTTGGGACAGGGGTTTTGGCCCCAGCATTTT. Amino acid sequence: CASTADLGQGFWPQHF.

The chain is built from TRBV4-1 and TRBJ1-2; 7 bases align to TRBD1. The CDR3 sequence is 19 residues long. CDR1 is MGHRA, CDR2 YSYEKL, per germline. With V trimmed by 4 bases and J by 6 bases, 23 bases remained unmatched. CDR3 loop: CASSLGPRQGDGGRNGYTF. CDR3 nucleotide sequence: TGCGCCAGCAGCCTAGGCCCGAGACAGGGTGACGGCGGACGGAATGGCTACACCTTC.

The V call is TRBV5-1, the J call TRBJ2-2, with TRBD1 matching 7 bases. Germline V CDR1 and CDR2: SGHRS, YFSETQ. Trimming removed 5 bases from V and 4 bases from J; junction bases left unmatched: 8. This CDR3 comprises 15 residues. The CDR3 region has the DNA TGCGCCAGCAGATCCAATCCAGGGGGCACCGGGGAGCTGTTTTTT. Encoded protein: CASRSNPGGTGELFF.

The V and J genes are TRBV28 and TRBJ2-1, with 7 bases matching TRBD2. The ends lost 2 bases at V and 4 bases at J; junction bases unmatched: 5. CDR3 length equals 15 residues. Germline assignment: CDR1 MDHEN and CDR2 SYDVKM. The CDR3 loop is CASSLLTSEYNEQFF. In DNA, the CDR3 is TGTGCCAGCAGTTTACTTACTAGCGAATACAATGAGCAGTTCTTC.

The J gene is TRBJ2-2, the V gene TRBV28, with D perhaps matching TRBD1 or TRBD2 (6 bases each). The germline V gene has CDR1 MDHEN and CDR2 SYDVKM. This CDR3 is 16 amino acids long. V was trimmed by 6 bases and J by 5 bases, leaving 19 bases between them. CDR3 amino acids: CASRKQGSGETGELFF. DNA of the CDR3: TGTGCCAGCAGGAAACAGGGTTCGGGGGAAACCGGGGAGCTGTTTTTT.

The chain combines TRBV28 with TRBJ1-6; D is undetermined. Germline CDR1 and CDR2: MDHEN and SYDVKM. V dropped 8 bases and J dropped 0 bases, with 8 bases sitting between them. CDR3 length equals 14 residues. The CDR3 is CASRGFSYNSPLHF. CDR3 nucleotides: TGTGCCAGCCGAGGGTTCTCCTATAATTCACCCCTCCACTTT.

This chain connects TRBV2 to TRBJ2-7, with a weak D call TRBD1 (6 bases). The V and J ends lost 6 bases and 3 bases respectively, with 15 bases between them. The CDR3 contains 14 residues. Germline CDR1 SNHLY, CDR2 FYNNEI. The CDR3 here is CASRYPGTLYEQYF. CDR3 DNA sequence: TGTGCCAGCAGGTACCCCGGGACACTCTACGAGCAGTACTTC.

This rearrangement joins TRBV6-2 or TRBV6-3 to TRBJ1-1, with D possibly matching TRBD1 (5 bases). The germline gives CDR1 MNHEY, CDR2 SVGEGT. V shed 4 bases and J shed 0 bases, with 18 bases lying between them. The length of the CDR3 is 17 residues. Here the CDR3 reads CASSSRTRGLMNTEAFF. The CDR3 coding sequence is TGTGCCAGCAGTTCTCGGACCCGGGGGTTAATGAACACTGAAGCTTTCTTT.